This TCR beta chain was documented in a study of tumor-infiltrating lymphocytes in primary liver carcinoma. Points from the study as a whole: Top-250-clone fractions were significantly higher in tumors than in blood (p = 0.039).

This clonotype was detected only a few times. What it recognizes is unknown. A much more abundant neighbour one base away suggests this may be a read error. RNA was extracted from whole blood without cell sorting, alongside germline DNA. Researchers generated TCR beta cDNA from 500 ng of total RNA, relying on a constant-region primer. Investigators got TCR beta libraries out of three nested multiplex PCR rounds, done with slightly modified ARM-PCR. Primers for the first two PCR rounds were TRBV1-TRBV30 forward primers and a C-beta reverse primer (approximately 10 cycles per round). TCRdb re-derived calls from the multiplex PCR reads in MiXCR, one entry per CDR3 protein. The sample yields fewer than 350,000 distinct CDR3 sequences, roughly two thirds seen once. J lost 0 bases, V lost 7 bases, and 5 bases had no gene match. Germline CDR1 MNHEY, CDR2 SVGAGI. The CDR3 runs to 15 residues.

The gene calls are TRBV6-5 and TRBJ1-4; TRBD1 matches at 7 bases. The sequence came from a man aged 35 to 55 with primary liver carcinoma and hepatitis B virus infection. The source material was peripheral blood. The CDR3 loop is CASTSGQATNEKLFF. DNA for the CDR3: TGTGCCAGCACTTCCGGACAGGCAACTAATGAAAAACTGTTTTTT.